Presented here are 9 T cell receptor beta chains from one specimen sequenced in a study of cytomegalovirus exposure and HLA in healthy donors (dated by TCRdb to the late 2010s). Library preparation employed the immunoSEQ multiplex PCR assay. For the multiplex PCR, a mixture combining 60 forward primers for TCR Vbeta segments and 13 reverse primers for TCR Jbeta segments was used. The source is immuneACCESS, and TCRdb retained only in-frame sequences with V and J called. Part of the clones is not carried over; for the studies checked, unresolved V genes explain less than half of this, and the remainder is unexplained. The sample table contains about 120,000 clones; only one count was recorded for roughly 70% of them. The top ten hold approximately 3% of the sample. Sequencing was performed on PBMCs. These TCRs come from a middle-aged woman in good health and CMV-seropositive.

The sample holds a few counts of this clone. The chain couples TRBV5-6 to TRBJ2-4, with 8 bases matching TRBD1. CDR1 and CDR2 (germline): SGHDT, YYEEEE. The CDR3 has 15 amino acids. V shed 4 bases and J 6 bases; nucleotides not matched to a gene: 9. This chain's CDR3 is CASSKLQGVGNIQYF. The CDR3 nucleotides read TGTGCCAGCAGCAAATTACAGGGGGTAGGAAACATTCAGTACTTC.

The chain has TRBV7-2 and TRBJ2-7; possibly TRBD1 for D (6 bases). The CDR3 is made up of 15 amino acids. The V end lost 3 bases, the J end lost 5 bases, and 17 bases lay between the germline ends. CDR1 is SGHTA, CDR2 FQGNSA, per germline. DNA of the CDR3: TGTGCCAGCAGCTTCGCCTCAGGGGTCGCGGACGAGCAGTACTTC. It specifies CASSFASGVADEQYF.

The gene calls are TRBV5-1 and TRBJ2-6; TRBD1 agrees at 9 bases. CDR1 is SGHRS and CDR2 is YFSETQ in the germline V gene. The CDR3 is 17 residues long. With V trimmed by 6 bases and J by 1 base, 8 bases remained unmatched. CDR3 sequence (DNA): TGCGCCAGCAACGAGAGACAGGGGGGTTCTGGGGCCAACGTCCTGACTTTC. Protein: CASNERQGGSGANVLTF.

This clone was detected only a few times. This chain connects TRBV2 to TRBJ1-2, with D uncertain. V dropped 2 bases and J dropped 4 bases, with 11 bases sitting between them. The V gene's germline CDR1 is SNHLY and CDR2 FYNNEI. The CDR3 has 14 residues. This chain's CDR3 is CASSENVPGYGYTF. DNA for the CDR3: TGTGCCAGCAGTGAAAACGTACCGGGCTATGGCTACACCTTC.

This chain connects TRBV14 to TRBJ2-3, with D unclear. CDR3 length equals 17 residues. Germline lookup yields CDR1 SGHDN and CDR2 FVKESK. V was pared by 1 base and J by 0 bases, with 14 bases between. The CDR3 coding sequence is TGTGCCAGCAGCCAAGTCGGAGTAACCCCTAGCACAGATACGCAGTATTTT. As protein: CASSQVGVTPSTDTQYF.

V and J are TRBV4-2 and TRBJ1-1; D gene ambiguous. Germline lookup yields CDR1 LGHNA and CDR2 YNFKEQ. Trimming shortened V by 1 base and J by 1 base, and 7 bases separated the two germline ends. The CDR3 is 14 amino acids. The CDR3 here is CASSQGRGNTEAFF. CDR3 coding DNA: TGTGCCAGCAGCCAAGGGCGGGGGAACACTGAAGCTTTCTTT.

This clone turned up a few times. CDR3 amino acids: CASRATGVGSPLHF. Written as DNA, the CDR3 is TGTGCCAGCAGGGCAACAGGGGTTGGATCACCCCTCCACTTT. The chain couples TRBV7-9 to TRBJ1-6, with 7 bases lining up with TRBD1. CDR1 is SEHNR and CDR2 is FQNEAQ in the germline V gene (reference sequence). CDR3 length: 14 amino acids. Trimming at V came to 6 bases and at J to 10 bases, leaving 9 bases not matched to a gene.

This chain joins TRBV13 and TRBJ2-3; no firm D call. The CDR3 contains 16 residues. The V end was cut by 2 bases, the J end by 5 bases, with 17 bases between. Germline V gene sequence: CDR1 PRHDT, CDR2 FYEKMQ (reference sequence). CDR3 in amino acids: CASSLRTGEVGDTQYF. The CDR3 region has the DNA TGTGCCAGCAGCTTAAGAACTGGCGAGGTTGGAGATACGCAGTATTTT.

The chain carries TRBV18 and TRBJ1-4; the D gene is possibly TRBD1 (6 bases). The CDR3 runs to 15 residues. CDR1 is KGHSH and CDR2 is LQKENI in the germline V gene. Trimming pared 3 bases from V and 6 bases from J, leaving 14 bases between. As DNA, the CDR3 is TGTGCCAGCTCACCCCGACAGGTTAGAGATGAAAAACTGTTTTTT. This gives the protein CASSPRQVRDEKLFF.